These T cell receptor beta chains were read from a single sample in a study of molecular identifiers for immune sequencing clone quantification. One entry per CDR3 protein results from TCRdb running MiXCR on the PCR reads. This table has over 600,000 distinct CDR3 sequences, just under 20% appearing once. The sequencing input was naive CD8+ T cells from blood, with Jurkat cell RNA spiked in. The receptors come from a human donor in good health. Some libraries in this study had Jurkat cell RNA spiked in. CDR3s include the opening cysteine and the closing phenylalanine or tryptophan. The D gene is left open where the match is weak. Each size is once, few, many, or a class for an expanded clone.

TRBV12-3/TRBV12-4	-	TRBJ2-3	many	CASRTGTSESEADTQYF	TGTGCCAGCAGAACCGGGACATCGGAAAGTGAGGCAGATACGCAGTATTTT
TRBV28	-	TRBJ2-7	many	CASSPGTQSSYEQYF	TGTGCCAGCAGTCCAGGGACTCAGAGCTCCTACGAGCAGTACTTC
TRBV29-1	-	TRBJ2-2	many	CSVEEVGELFF	TGCAGCGTTGAGGAGGTTGGGGAGCTGTTTTTT
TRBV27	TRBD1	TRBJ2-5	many	CASSLGTGRETQYF	TGTGCCAGCAGTTTGGGGACAGGGCGGGAGACCCAGTACTTC
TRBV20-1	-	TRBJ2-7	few	CSARWEGDYEQYF	TGCAGTGCTAGATGGGAGGGGGACTACGAGCAGTACTTC
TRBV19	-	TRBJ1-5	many	CASTQGGGSNQPQHF	TGTGCCAGCACCCAGGGCGGGGGAAGCAATCAGCCCCAGCATTTT
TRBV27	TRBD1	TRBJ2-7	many	CASSPGTVTYEQYF	TGTGCCAGCAGCCCGGGGACAGTTACCTACGAGCAGTACTTC
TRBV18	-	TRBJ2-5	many	CASSPPDWAEETQYF	TGTGCCAGCTCACCTCCGGACTGGGCGGAAGAGACCCAGTACTTC
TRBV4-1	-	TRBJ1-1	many	CASSKVGLNTEAFF	TGCGCCAGCTCAAAGGTGGGGTTGAACACTGAAGCTTTCTTT
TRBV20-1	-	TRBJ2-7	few	CSARLDSSYEQYF	TGCAGTGCTAGGCTAGACAGTTCCTACGAGCAGTACTTC
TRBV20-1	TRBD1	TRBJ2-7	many	CSAEVQGAYEQYF	TGCAGTGCCGAGGTCCAGGGGGCCTACGAGCAGTACTTC
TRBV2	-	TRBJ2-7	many	CASSPGALFREQYF	TGTGCCAGCAGCCCGGGGGCCTTGTTCCGCGAGCAGTACTTC
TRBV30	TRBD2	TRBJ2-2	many	CAWSGTSVRATKVNTGELFF	TGTGCCTGGAGTGGGACTAGCGTACGAGCCACTAAAGTCAACACCGGGGAGCTGTTTTTT